This T cell receptor (beta chain) was recovered during a study of T cells expressing NK-cell markers. Study information: Sorted T-cell subsets CD3+CD56+NKG2C+, CD3+CD56+NKG2C- and CD3+CD56-NKG2C+ were TCR beta-sequenced.

For each CDR3 protein, TCRdb gives one entry from its re-call of the 5' RACE reads, without DNA. This table lists around 470,000 distinct CDR3 sequences. The germline V gene encodes CDR1 MNHEY and CDR2 SVGEGT. The CDR3 loop spans 18 amino acids. The TCR sequence derives from a woman in her fifties or sixties in good health. Sample: blood T cells: a sorted CD56 or NKG2C T cell subset, CD4+ or CD8+ T cells, or bulk PBMC T cells (not recorded which). The V gene is TRBV6-2 or TRBV6-3, the J gene TRBJ2-7; TCRdb gives TRBD2 as the D gene, but with no DNA this cannot be confirmed. CDR3 region: CASSYGPSGRGNSYEQYF.